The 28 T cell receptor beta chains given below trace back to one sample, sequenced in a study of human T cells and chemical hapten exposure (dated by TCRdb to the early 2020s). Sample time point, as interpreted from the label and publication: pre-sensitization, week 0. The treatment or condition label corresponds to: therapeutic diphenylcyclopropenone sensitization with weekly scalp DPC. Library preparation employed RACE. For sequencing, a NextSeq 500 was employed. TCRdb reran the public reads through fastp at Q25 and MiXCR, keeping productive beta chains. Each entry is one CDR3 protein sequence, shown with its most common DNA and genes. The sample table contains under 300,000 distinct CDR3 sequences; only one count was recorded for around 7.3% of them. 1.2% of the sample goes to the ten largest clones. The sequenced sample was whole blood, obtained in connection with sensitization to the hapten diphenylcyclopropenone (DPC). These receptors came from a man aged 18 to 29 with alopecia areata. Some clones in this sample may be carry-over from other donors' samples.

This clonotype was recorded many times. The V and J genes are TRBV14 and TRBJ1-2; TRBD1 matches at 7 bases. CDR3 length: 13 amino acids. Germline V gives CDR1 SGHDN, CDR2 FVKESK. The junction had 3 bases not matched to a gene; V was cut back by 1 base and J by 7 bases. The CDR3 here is CASSQGRTGGYTF. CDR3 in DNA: TGTGCCAGCAGCCAAGGCCGGACAGGTGGCTACACCTTC.

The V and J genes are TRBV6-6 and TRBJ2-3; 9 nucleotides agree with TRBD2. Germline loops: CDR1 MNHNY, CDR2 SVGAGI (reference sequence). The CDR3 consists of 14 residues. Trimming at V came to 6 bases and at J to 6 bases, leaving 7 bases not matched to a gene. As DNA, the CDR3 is TGTGCCAGCAGCTGGCGGGGGGGACCCGATACGCAGTATTTT. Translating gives CASSWRGGPDTQYF.

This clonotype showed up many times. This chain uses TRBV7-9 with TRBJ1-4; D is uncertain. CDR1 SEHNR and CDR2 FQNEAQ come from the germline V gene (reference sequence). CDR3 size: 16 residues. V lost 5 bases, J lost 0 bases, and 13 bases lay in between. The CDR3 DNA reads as TGTGCCAGCAGCATTTGGATCATTTCAACTAATGAAAAACTGTTTTTT. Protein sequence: CASSIWIISTNEKLFF.

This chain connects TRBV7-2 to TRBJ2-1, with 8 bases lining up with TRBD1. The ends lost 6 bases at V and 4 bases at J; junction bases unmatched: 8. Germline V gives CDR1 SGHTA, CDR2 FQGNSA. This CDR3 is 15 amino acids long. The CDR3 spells CASRSGTGLYNEQFF. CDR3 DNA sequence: TGTGCCAGCAGATCCGGGACAGGACTTTACAATGAGCAGTTCTTC.

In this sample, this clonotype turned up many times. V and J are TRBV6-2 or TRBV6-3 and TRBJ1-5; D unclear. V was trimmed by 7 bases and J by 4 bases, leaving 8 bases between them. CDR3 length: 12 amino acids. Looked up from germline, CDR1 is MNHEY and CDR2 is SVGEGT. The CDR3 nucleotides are TGTGCCAGCACCTCAGTTAATCAGCCCCAGCATTTT. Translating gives CASTSVNQPQHF.

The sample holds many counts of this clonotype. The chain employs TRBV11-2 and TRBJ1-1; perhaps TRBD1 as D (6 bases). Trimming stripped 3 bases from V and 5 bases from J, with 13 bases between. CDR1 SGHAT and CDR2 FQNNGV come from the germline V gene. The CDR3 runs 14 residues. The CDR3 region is CASSFGPGVTEAFF. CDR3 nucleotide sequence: TGTGCCAGCAGCTTCGGCCCAGGGGTGACTGAAGCTTTCTTT. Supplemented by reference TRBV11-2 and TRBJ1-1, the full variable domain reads EAGVAQSPRYKIIEKRQSVAFWCNPISGHATLYWYQQILGQGPKLLIQFQNNGVVDDSQLPKDRFSAERLKGVDSTLKIQPAKLEDSAVYLCASSFGPGVTEAFFGQGTRLTVV.

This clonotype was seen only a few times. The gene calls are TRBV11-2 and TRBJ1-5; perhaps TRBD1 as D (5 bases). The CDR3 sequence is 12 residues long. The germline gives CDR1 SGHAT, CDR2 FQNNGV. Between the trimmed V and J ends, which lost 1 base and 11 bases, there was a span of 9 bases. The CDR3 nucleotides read TGTGCCAGCAGCTTAGTTGGGGGTACCCAGCATTTT. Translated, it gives CASSLVGGTQHF. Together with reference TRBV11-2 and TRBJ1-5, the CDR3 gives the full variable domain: EAGVAQSPRYKIIEKRQSVAFWCNPISGHATLYWYQQILGQGPKLLIQFQNNGVVDDSQLPKDRFSAERLKGVDSTLKIQPAKLEDSAVYLCASSLVGGTQHFGDGTRLSIL.

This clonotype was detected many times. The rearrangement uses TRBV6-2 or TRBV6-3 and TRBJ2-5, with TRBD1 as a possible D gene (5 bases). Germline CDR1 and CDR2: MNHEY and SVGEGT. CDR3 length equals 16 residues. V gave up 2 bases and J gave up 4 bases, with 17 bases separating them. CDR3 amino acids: CASSYLGPDGGETQYF. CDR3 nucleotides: TGTGCCAGCAGTTACCTGGGGCCGGATGGTGGAGAGACCCAGTACTTC.

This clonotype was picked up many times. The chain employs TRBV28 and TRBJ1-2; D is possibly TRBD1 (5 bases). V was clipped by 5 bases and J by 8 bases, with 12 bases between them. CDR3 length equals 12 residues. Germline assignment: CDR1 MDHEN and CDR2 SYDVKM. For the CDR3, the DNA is TGTGCCAGCAGTCGTCCGGGGGGAGGCTACACCTTC. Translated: CASSRPGGGYTF.

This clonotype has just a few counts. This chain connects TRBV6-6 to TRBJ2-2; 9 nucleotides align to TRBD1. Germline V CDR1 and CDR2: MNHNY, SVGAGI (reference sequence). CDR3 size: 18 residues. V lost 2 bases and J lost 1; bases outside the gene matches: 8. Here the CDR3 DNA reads TGTGCCAGCAGTTACGCATACAGGGGGCGAGGGAACACCGGGGAGCTGTTTTTT. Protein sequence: CASSYAYRGRGNTGELFF.

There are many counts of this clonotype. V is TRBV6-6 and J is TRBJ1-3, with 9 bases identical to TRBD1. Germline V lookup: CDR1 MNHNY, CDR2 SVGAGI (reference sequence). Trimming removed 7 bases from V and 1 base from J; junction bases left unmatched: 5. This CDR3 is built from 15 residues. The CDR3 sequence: CASKKQGASGNTIYF. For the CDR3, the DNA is TGTGCCAGCAAAAAACAGGGGGCTTCTGGAAACACCATATATTTT.

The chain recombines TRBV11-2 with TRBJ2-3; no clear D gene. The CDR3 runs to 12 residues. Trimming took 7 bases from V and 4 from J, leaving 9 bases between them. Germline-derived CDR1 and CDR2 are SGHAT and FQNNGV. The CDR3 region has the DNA TGTGCCAGCAACCTCGTCGCAGATACGCAGTATTTT. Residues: CASNLVADTQYF.

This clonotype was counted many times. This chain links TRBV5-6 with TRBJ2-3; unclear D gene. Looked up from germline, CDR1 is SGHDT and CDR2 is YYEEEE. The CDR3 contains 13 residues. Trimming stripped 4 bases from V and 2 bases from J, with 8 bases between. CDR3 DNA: TGTGCCAGCAGCAAGGACCTCACAGATACGCAGTATTTT. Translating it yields CASSKDLTDTQYF.

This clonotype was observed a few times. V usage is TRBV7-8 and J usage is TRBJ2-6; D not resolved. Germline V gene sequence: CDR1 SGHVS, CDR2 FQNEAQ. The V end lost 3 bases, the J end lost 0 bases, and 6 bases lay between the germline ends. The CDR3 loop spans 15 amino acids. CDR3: CASSFILSGANVLTF. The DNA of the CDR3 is TGTGCCAGCAGCTTTATCCTCTCTGGGGCCAACGTCCTGACTTTC.

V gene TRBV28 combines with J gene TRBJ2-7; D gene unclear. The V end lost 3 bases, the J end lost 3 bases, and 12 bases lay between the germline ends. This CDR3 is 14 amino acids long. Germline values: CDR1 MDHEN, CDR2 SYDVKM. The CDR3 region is CASSLRSTYYEQYF. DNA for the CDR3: TGTGCCAGCAGTTTGCGATCAACCTACTACGAGCAGTACTTC.

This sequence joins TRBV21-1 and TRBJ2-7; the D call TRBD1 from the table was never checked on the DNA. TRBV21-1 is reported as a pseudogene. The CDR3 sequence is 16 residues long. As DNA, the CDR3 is TGTGCCAGCAGCAATGGTCGGGACAGAACTACCTACGAGCAGTACTTC. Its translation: CASSNGRDRTTYEQYF.

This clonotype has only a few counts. The CDR3 loop reads CASSLSAVTDTQYF. The DNA of the CDR3 is TGTGCCAGCAGCTTAAGTGCGGTCACAGATACGCAGTATTTT. The chain employs TRBV7-3 and TRBJ2-3; D uncertain. The CDR3 covers 14 residues. Germline V CDR1 and CDR2: SGHTA, FQGTGA. With 1 base removed from V and 2 bases from J, the gap between germline ends came to 7 bases.

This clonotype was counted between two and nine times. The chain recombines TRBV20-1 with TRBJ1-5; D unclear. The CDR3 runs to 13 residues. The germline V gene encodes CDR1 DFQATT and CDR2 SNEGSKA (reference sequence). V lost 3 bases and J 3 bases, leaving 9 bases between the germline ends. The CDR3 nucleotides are TGCAGTGCTAGGAGGTTTAACAATCAGCCCCAGCATTTT. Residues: CSARRFNNQPQHF.

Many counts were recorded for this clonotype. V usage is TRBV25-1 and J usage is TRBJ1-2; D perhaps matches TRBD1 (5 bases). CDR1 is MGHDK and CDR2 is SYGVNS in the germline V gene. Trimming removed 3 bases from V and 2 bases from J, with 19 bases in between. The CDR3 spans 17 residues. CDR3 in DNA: TGTGCCAGCAGTGACTCAATCCACCCGGGGGGAAACTATGGCTACACCTTC. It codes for CASSDSIHPGGNYGYTF.

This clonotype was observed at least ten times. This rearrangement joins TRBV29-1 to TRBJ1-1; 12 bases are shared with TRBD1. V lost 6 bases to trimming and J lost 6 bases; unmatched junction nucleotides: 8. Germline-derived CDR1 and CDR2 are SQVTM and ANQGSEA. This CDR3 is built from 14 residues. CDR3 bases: TGCAGCGTCCTACCGGGACAGGGGGCCTCTGAAGCTTTCTTT. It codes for CSVLPGQGASEAFF.

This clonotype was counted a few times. The CDR3 region is CASSSGTGDGQPQHF. DNA of the CDR3: TGTGCCAGCAGTTCCGGGACAGGAGACGGTCAGCCCCAGCATTTT. The gene calls are TRBV12-3 or TRBV12-4 and TRBJ1-5, with 8 positions matching TRBD1. Unmatched junction bases numbered 8, after V lost 4 bases and J lost 6 bases. CDR3 length: 15 residues.

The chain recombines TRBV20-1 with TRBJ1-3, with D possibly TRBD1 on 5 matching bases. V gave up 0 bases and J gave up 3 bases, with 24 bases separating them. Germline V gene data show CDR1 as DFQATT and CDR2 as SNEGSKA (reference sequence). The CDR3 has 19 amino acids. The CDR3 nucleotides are TGCAGTGCTAGAGAGGGCGGGACCGGTGGAACGGTTATTGGAAACACCATATATTTT. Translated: CSAREGGTGGTVIGNTIYF.

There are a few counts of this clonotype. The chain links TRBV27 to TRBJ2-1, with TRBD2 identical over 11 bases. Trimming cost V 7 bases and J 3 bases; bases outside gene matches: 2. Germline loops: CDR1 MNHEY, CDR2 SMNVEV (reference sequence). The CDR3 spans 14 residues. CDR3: CASTTSGSYNEQFF. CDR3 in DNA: TGTGCCAGCACAACTAGCGGGAGCTACAATGAGCAGTTCTTC.

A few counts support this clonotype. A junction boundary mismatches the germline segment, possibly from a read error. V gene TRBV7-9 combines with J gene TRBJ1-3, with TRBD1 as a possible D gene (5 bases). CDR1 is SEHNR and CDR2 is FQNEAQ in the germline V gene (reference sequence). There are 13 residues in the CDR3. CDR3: CTSTGQPGNTIYF. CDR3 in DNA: TGTACCAGTACGGGGCAGCCTGGAAACACCATATATTTT.

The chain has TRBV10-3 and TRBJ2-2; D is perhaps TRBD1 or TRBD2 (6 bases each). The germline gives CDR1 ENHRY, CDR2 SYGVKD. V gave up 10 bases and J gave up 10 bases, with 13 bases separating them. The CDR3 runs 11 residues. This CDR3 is CATTGDKELFF. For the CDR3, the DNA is TGTGCCACTACGGGGGACAAGGAGCTGTTTTTT.

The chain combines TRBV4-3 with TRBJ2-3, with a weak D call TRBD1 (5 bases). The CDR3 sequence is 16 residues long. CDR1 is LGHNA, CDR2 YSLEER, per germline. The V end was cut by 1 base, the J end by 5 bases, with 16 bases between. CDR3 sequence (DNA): TGCGCCAGCAGCCAAGTAGGTCAGGGATGGAGAGATACGCAGTATTTT. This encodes CASSQVGQGWRDTQYF.

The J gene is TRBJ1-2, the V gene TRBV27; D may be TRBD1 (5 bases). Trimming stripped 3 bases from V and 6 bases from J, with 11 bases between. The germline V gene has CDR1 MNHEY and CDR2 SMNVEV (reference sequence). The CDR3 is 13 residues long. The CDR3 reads CASSFGGTHGYTF. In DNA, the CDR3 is TGTGCCAGCAGTTTTGGGGGTACCCATGGCTACACCTTC.

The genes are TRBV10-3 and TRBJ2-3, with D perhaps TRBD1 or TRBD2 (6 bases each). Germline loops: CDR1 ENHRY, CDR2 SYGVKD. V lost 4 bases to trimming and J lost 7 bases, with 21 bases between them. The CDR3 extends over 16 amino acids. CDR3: CAISGKGGPDRNTQYF. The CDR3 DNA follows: TGTGCCATCAGTGGTAAGGGGGGACCCGACAGGAATACGCAGTATTTT.